These 30 T cell receptor beta chains were all obtained from the same sample, sequenced in a study of blood T cell repertoires in COVID-19. Only in-frame clones appear in the TCRdb table, and some are missing; sequencing was by immunoSEQ multiplex PCR. The sample contains 75,000 to 90,000 clones, around nine tenths of which appear only once. Sequencing was performed on peripheral blood. These receptors were obtained from a man aged 50-59 years with active or convalescent COVID-19.

The genes are TRBV7-9 and TRBJ2-3; D perhaps matches TRBD2 (5 bases). Trimming removed 5 bases at V and 5 bases at J, with 8 bases between. Germline V CDR1 and CDR2: SEHNR, FQNEAQ (reference sequence). The CDR3 is 12 residues long. The CDR3 nucleotides are TGTGCCAGCAGCCCGGGGATAGATACGCAGTATTTT. This codes for CASSPGIDTQYF.

The V gene is TRBV4-2, the J gene TRBJ1-2; D is undetermined. Per germline, CDR1 LGHNA and CDR2 YNFKEQ. The CDR3 contains 16 residues. Trimming took off 1 base at V and 5 bases at J, with 17 bases between the two ends. The CDR3 DNA is TGTGCCAGCAGCCAAGGCGTTTCGGCTCCCGGGTATGGCTACACCTTC. The encoded protein is CASSQGVSAPGYGYTF.

The CDR3 coding sequence is TGTGCCAGCAGTTACCCAACGGGGGGATACGAGCAGTACTTC. This codes for CASSYPTGGYEQYF. The chain has TRBV6-2 or TRBV6-3 and TRBJ2-7; 7 bases are shared with TRBD2. The CDR3 extends over 14 amino acids. Germline assignment: CDR1 MNHEY and CDR2 SVGEGT. Trimming took 2 bases from V and 4 from J; bases not matched to a gene: 5.

This chain connects TRBV20-1 to TRBJ2-2; possible D gene TRBD2, 6 bases. Trimming stripped 3 bases from V and 0 bases from J, with 8 bases between. This CDR3 has 14 amino acids. Looked up from germline, CDR1 is DFQATT and CDR2 is SNEGSKA (reference sequence). DNA for the CDR3: TGCAGTGCTAGTCGGACTACGAACACCGGGGAGCTGTTTTTT. Translating gives CSASRTTNTGELFF.

The J gene is TRBJ1-2, the V gene TRBV6-5; 8 bases map to TRBD1. CDR1 MNHEY and CDR2 SVGAGI come from the germline V gene. CDR3 size: 12 residues. J lost 7 bases, V lost 7 bases, and 5 bases had no gene match. The CDR3 DNA reads as TGTGCCAGCACAGGGGGCTTTCCTGGCTACACCTTC. Protein product: CASTGGFPGYTF.

J is TRBJ1-1 and V is TRBV6-5, with 8 bases lining up with TRBD1. The trim removed 6 bases at V and 1 base at J, leaving 4 bases unmatched. Germline-derived CDR1 and CDR2 are MNHEY and SVGAGI. This CDR3 has 14 amino acids. The CDR3, as DNA: TGTGCCAGCAGATCGACAGGGGAGAACACTGAAGCTTTCTTT. Translating it yields CASRSTGENTEAFF.

About this clone: Other DNA sequences in this sample translate to the same CDR3. This rearrangement joins TRBV20-1 to TRBJ2-5, with 12 bases fitting TRBD2. J lost 5 bases, V lost 3 bases, and 7 bases had no gene match. The CDR3 consists of 15 residues. Germline V gene lookup returns CDR1 DFQATT and CDR2 SNEGSKA (reference sequence). This CDR3 reads CSASLAGGPGETQYF. CDR3 sequence (DNA): TGCAGTGCTAGTCTAGCGGGGGGGCCGGGGGAGACCCAGTACTTC.

The V and J genes are TRBV7-9 and TRBJ2-3, with 12 bases aligning to TRBD2. Germline values: CDR1 SEHNR, CDR2 FQNEAQ (reference sequence). CDR3 size: 19 residues. The J segment lost 0 bases and the V segment lost 3 bases, leaving 10 bases of the junction unmatched. The CDR3 loop reads CASSFRTSGARASTDTQYF. CDR3 in DNA: TGTGCCAGCAGCTTTAGGACTAGCGGGGCACGTGCTAGCACAGATACGCAGTATTTT.

The chain couples TRBV19 to TRBJ1-4, with 8 bases aligning to TRBD1. Germline CDR1 is LNHDA and CDR2 is SQIVND (reference sequence). Trimming cost V 7 bases and J 2 bases; bases outside gene matches: 6. This CDR3 comprises 15 residues. For the CDR3, the DNA is TGTGCCAGTACCACTACAGGGGGGACTAATGAAAAACTGTTTTTT. This sequence encodes CASTTTGGTNEKLFF.

The V gene is TRBV30, the J gene TRBJ2-2; 8 nucleotides match TRBD2. V shed 2 bases, J shed 6 bases, and the junction held 5 bases outside the gene matches. Looked up from germline, CDR1 is GTSNPN and CDR2 is SVGIG (reference sequence). The CDR3 is made up of 14 amino acids. The CDR3 nucleotides are TGTGCCTGGAGTTTCTCTAGCGGGTCCGGGGAGCTGTTTTTT. Residues: CAWSFSSGSGELFF.

This rearrangement joins TRBV7-2 to TRBJ2-7; 10 nucleotides agree with TRBD2. Germline loops: CDR1 SGHTA, CDR2 FQGNSA. V dropped 8 bases and J dropped 7; count of bases not matched to a gene: 11. This CDR3 has 14 amino acids. The CDR3 reads CASRASGGAGEQYF. CDR3 DNA: TGTGCCAGCCGTGCCAGCGGGGGGGCGGGGGAGCAGTACTTC.

CDR3 in amino acids: CASSPQGTGELFF. CDR3 nucleotide sequence: TGTGCCAGTAGCCCTCAGGGGACCGGGGAGCTGTTTTTT. V and J are TRBV19 and TRBJ2-2; possibly TRBD1 for D (6 bases). The CDR3 runs to 13 residues. With 6 bases removed from V and 5 bases from J, the gap between germline ends came to 10 bases. Looked up from germline, CDR1 is LNHDA and CDR2 is SQIVND (reference sequence).

The rearrangement uses TRBV28 and TRBJ1-2; possibly TRBD1 for D (6 bases). CDR1 is MDHEN and CDR2 is SYDVKM in the germline V gene. The CDR3 contains 15 residues. Between the trimmed V and J ends, which lost 6 bases and 6 bases, there was a span of 20 bases. CDR3 loop: CASRPPADRSHGYTF. CDR3 sequence (DNA): TGTGCCAGCAGACCACCCGCCGACAGGAGCCATGGCTACACCTTC.

The rearrangement links TRBV15 to TRBJ1-1, with D possibly being TRBD1 (6 bases). From germline, CDR1 is LNHNV and CDR2 YYDKDF (reference sequence). The CDR3 extends over 14 amino acids. The V gene lost 3 bases and the J gene lost 0 bases, with 8 bases spanning the gap. CDR3 loop: CATSSAGVNTEAFF. As DNA, the CDR3 is TGTGCCACCAGCAGCGCAGGGGTGAACACTGAAGCTTTCTTT.

This clone was picked up one time. The chain has TRBV30 and TRBJ2-3; D may be TRBD2 (7 bases). The V end was cut by 0 bases, the J end by 2 bases, with 15 bases between. The germline V gene has CDR1 GTSNPN and CDR2 SVGIG (reference sequence). This CDR3 contains 16 residues. CDR3 region: CAWSVGAGELTDTQYF. The CDR3 bases are TGTGCCTGGAGTGTGGGGGCGGGGGAGCTCACAGATACGCAGTATTTT.

The genes are TRBV28 and TRBJ1-5; a possible D gene is TRBD1 (5 bases). The V end lost 5 bases, the J end lost 2 bases, and 19 bases lay between the germline ends. Germline V gene lookup returns CDR1 MDHEN and CDR2 SYDVKM. The length of the CDR3 is 17 residues. CDR3 region: CASSPQGLTRGNQPQHF. The CDR3 DNA reads as TGTGCCAGCAGTCCCCAGGGACTCACGAGGGGCAATCAGCCCCAGCATTTT.

The V gene is TRBV28, the J gene TRBJ1-3; tentatively, D is TRBD1 (5 bases). The CDR3 has 15 residues. Trimming left V 2 bases short and J 3 bases short, with 11 bases between. CDR1 is MDHEN, CDR2 SYDVKM, per germline. CDR3: CASSLLREGGNTIYF. In nucleotides, the CDR3 is TGTGCCAGCAGTTTACTCAGGGAAGGTGGAAACACCATATATTTT.

This sequence joins TRBV12-3 or TRBV12-4 and TRBJ2-5; 9 bases fit TRBD1. J was trimmed by 8 bases and V by 3 bases; bases with no gene match: 4. The CDR3 spans 13 residues. The CDR3 DNA reads TGTGCCAGCAGTTTTGAGGGACAGGGAACCCAGTACTTC. It codes for CASSFEGQGTQYF.

V is TRBV24-1 and J is TRBJ2-1; 10 bases fit TRBD2. The CDR3 length is 16 residues. Trimming cost V 4 bases and J 8 bases; bases outside gene matches: 10. CDR1 and CDR2 (germline): KGHDR, SFDVKD. CDR3 protein: CATSDNLAGAFYEQFF. CDR3 DNA sequence: TGTGCCACCAGTGACAATCTAGCGGGGGCTTTTTATGAGCAGTTCTTC.

The chain carries TRBV9 and TRBJ2-3, with 9 bases that match TRBD2. With 4 bases clipped from V and 2 bases from J, the junction kept 8 bases outside the gene matches. Germline V CDR1 and CDR2: SGDLS, YYNGEE. The CDR3 runs 16 residues. CDR3 DNA: TGTGCCAGCAGCTCCTCGACTAGCGGATCCACAGATACGCAGTATTTT. Its protein product is CASSSSTSGSTDTQYF.

CDR3 coding DNA: TGTGCCAGCAGCGTAGGGGTGCAGGGCTCAGATACGCAGTATTTT. Protein product: CASSVGVQGSDTQYF. The chain links TRBV9 to TRBJ2-3; maybe TRBD1 (5 bases). CDR1 and CDR2 from the germline V gene are SGDLS and YYNGEE. This CDR3 contains 15 residues. The V end lost 0 bases, the J end lost 4 bases, and 12 bases lay between the germline ends.

The chain combines TRBV6-6 with TRBJ2-6; D is perhaps TRBD1 (6 bases). Germline lookup yields CDR1 MNHNY and CDR2 SVGAGI (reference sequence). The CDR3 has 15 residues. Trimming took off 6 bases at V and 0 bases at J, with 9 bases between the two ends. Written as DNA, the CDR3 is TGTGCCAGCAGAGGGACAAGCTCTGGGGCCAACGTCCTGACTTTC. This gives the protein CASRGTSSGANVLTF.

The chain couples TRBV29-1 to TRBJ1-2, with D possibly TRBD1 on 5 matching bases. Trimming removed 5 bases from V and 5 bases from J, with 18 bases in between. From germline, CDR1 is SQVTM and CDR2 ANQGSEA. CDR3 length: 14 amino acids. CDR3 in amino acids: CSVPRASGSYGYTF. The CDR3 nucleotides are TGCAGCGTTCCCCGGGCCTCAGGGTCTTATGGCTACACCTTC.

The V call is TRBV6-1, the J call TRBJ2-7; no firm D call. The CDR3 loop spans 16 amino acids. V dropped 2 bases and J dropped 5 bases, with 19 bases sitting between them. Per the germline V gene, CDR1 is MNHNS and CDR2 is SASEGT. The DNA of the CDR3 is TGTGCCAGCAGTGAATCTCGGGTTTACGGAAGGCACGAGCAGTACGTC. Its translation is CASSESRVYGRHEQYV.

The gene calls are TRBV7-9 and TRBJ2-5; TRBD2 aligns across 9 bases. This CDR3 contains 16 residues. V dropped 4 bases and J dropped 5; count of bases not matched to a gene: 11. Germline V CDR1 and CDR2: SEHNR, FQNEAQ (reference sequence). The CDR3 coding sequence is TGTGCCAGCAGCTCCCCTTTAGCGGGGGTGTATGAGACCCAGTACTTC. Protein product: CASSSPLAGVYETQYF.

This chain joins TRBV5-4 and TRBJ2-6, with TRBD1 as a possible D gene (5 bases). Trimming pared 2 bases from V and 2 bases from J, leaving 5 bases between. Per germline, CDR1 SGHNT and CDR2 YYREEE (reference sequence). The CDR3 is 14 amino acids. The CDR3: CASSLGAGANVLTF. Written as DNA, the CDR3 is TGTGCCAGCAGCTTAGGGGCTGGGGCCAACGTCCTGACTTTC.

In its sample, this clone was seen once. V usage is TRBV7-2 and J usage is TRBJ1-2, with D unclear. The germline V gene has CDR1 SGHTA and CDR2 FQGNSA. The CDR3 sequence is 15 residues long. V lost 5 bases, J lost 3 bases, and 16 bases lay in between. The CDR3 DNA follows: TGTGCCAGCAGCCTCACCGCTAAGGGAGACTATGGCTACACCTTC. This translates into CASSLTAKGDYGYTF.

The chain has TRBV5-1 and TRBJ1-5, with D perhaps TRBD1 (6 bases). With 2 bases removed from V and 7 bases from J, the gap between germline ends came to 13 bases. The CDR3 loop spans 14 amino acids. In germline, CDR1 is SGHRS, CDR2 YFSETQ. As DNA, the CDR3 is TGCGCCAGCAGCTTAGGCCAGGGGACCCAGCCCCAGCATTTT. Protein sequence: CASSLGQGTQPQHF. Based on the CDR3 plus reference TRBV5-1 and TRBJ1-5, the full variable domain is KAGVTQTPRYLIKTRGQQVTLSCSPISGHRSVSWYQQTPGQGLQFLFEYFSETQRNKGNFPGRFSGRQFSNSRSEMNVSTLELGDSALYLCASSLGQGTQPQHFGDGTRLSIL.

This clone has just one count. The chain combines TRBV7-2 with TRBJ2-1; D is undetermined. Trimming stripped 5 bases from V and 0 bases from J, with 11 bases between. Germline CDR1 is SGHTA and CDR2 is FQGNSA. The CDR3 extends over 15 amino acids. CDR3 coding DNA: TGTGCCAGCAGCACCACCCGCGCCTCCTACAATGAGCAGTTCTTC. Translated: CASSTTRASYNEQFF.

V is TRBV29-1 and J is TRBJ2-5, with D possibly matching TRBD1 (6 bases). Trimming cost V 6 bases and J 5 bases, with 13 bases left between them. Germline CDR1 and CDR2: SQVTM and ANQGSEA. The CDR3 is 12 amino acids. CDR3 in DNA: TGCAGCGTGGGGGCAGGTCCGGAGACCCAGTACTTC. Its protein is CSVGAGPETQYF.